The clone carrying this TCR beta chain was seen more than once but under ten times. The antigen is undetermined. The data belong to a study of T-cell memory formation after mild COVID-19. Looking at the study overall: In these data, TCR clusters were largely donor specific. Whole-study findings and limits: The pre-infection memory compartment contained some responding clones, suggesting cross-reactive memory joined. For second-wave clones that peaked at day 37, SARS-CoV-2 specificity went unverified.

Per the germline V gene, CDR1 is SEHNR and CDR2 is FQNEAQ (reference sequence). Trimming left V 3 bases short and J 2 bases short, with 11 bases between. The CDR3 is made up of 14 amino acids. cDNA libraries for TCR alpha and TCR beta, carrying sample barcodes and UMIs, came from 5'RACE with constant-segment primers. Via MiXCR, TCRdb re-called the 5' RACE reads, giving one row per CDR3 protein. The sample consists of about 140,000 distinct CDR3 sequences, around 14% of them appearing once. The TCR originated in an adult woman who had mild COVID-19 (a few samples of this study predate the infection). Cell type and time point are not known. The specimen sequenced was PBMCs or a T cell subset sorted from them (not recorded which). The chain links TRBV7-9 to TRBJ2-7; D gene uncertain. CDR3 sequence: CASSFPYGPYEQYF. CDR3 DNA sequence: TGTGCCAGCAGCTTTCCGTACGGACCCTACGAGCAGTACTTC.